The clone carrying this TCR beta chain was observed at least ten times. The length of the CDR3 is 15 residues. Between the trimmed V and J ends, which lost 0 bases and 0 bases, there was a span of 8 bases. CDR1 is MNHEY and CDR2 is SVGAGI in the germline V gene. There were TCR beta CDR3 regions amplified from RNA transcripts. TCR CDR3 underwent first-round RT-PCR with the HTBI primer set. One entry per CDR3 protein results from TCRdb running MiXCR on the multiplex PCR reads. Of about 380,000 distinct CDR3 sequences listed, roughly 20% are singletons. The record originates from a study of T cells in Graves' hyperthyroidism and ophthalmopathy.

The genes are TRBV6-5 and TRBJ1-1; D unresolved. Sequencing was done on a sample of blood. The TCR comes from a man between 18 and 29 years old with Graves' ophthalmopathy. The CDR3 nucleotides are TGTGCCAGCAGTTACTCCAGGAAAATGAACACTGAAGCTTTCTTT. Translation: CASSYSRKMNTEAFF.